Sequencing of this T cell receptor (beta chain) was carried out in a study of blood T cell repertoires in COVID-19. Clinical history reported by participants formed the basis on which cohorts were assigned. The data were produced by immunoSEQ multiplex PCR, yet TCRdb's version contains in-frame clones alone and is incomplete. This table has fewer than 150,000 clones, roughly four fifths appearing once. The receptor's source is a man between 25 and 39 years old who had recovered from COVID-19. The material sequenced was PBMCs or T cells enriched from blood (not recorded which).

The CDR3 DNA reads TGTGCCAGTAGTTCCGCCCCCCTAGCGGGAGAAACCCGCTCCTACGAGCAGTACTTC. It encodes CASSSAPLAGETRSYEQYF. The J gene is TRBJ2-7, the V gene TRBV19; 10 nucleotides match TRBD2. Germline CDR1 and CDR2: LNHDA and SQIVND (reference sequence). This CDR3 has 19 residues. The junction had 16 bases not matched to a gene; V was cut back by 5 bases and J by 0 bases.